This T cell receptor beta chain was recovered during a study of blood T cell repertoires in COVID-19. Study overall: Samples came from the United States, Italy and Spain, spanning acute and convalescent COVID-19. T cells, B-cell-depleted T cells, or PBMCs provided the cDNA or gDNA that served as material.

Methods used by the authors: By means of reference gene primer amplification, nucleated cell counts were estimated. The data were produced by immunoSEQ multiplex PCR, yet TCRdb's version contains in-frame clones alone and is incomplete. From that table come the V and J calls and clone size; the DNA was used to work out D and trimming. The sample shows roughly 100,000 clones, approximately 80% of them seen only once. V was clipped by 3 bases and J by 5 bases, with 13 bases between them. The CDR3 loop spans 13 amino acids. The germline gives CDR1 SQVTM, CDR2 ANQGSEA. Sequenced sample: peripheral blood. This receptor was obtained from a man aged 60 to 75 with acute or convalescent COVID-19. The chain combines TRBV29-1 with TRBJ1-1, with D unclear. The DNA of the CDR3 is TGCAGCGTTGATCCCAAGGGAGGGACTGAAGCTTTCTTT. Protein product: CSVDPKGGTEAFF.